The present T cell receptor beta chain was sequenced within a study of beta chain features in type 1 diabetes. The study's findings and limits: Sequencing from cDNA could over-represent high-TCR-expressing cells.

Remarks on this clone: Antigen specificity is unknown.

One heparinised draw of blood, averaging around 120 mL, came from each donor. Every bit of the isolated RNA underwent reverse transcription, so sequencing read expressed TCRB transcripts. Repertoires were generated with immunoSEQ multiplex PCR, while TCRdb's copy carries only in-frame clones and drops some. The sample consists of a few hundred thousand clones, over 12% of them appearing once. Trimming cost V 6 bases and J 0 bases; bases outside gene matches: 3. The CDR3 covers 14 residues. Germline V gene sequence: CDR1 KGHSH, CDR2 LQKENI. This receptor was taken from a woman aged 18-29 years in good health. V usage is TRBV18 and J usage is TRBJ2-7; 9 nucleotides align to TRBD1. Sequences were obtained from naive CD4+ T cells from blood. CDR3 coding DNA: TGTGCCAGCTCCCGACAGGGGGACTCCTACGAGCAGTACTTC. Translation: CASSRQGDSYEQYF.